This T cell receptor beta chain came from a study of T cell responses to AZD1222 COVID-19 vaccine. Assay: immunoSEQ multiplex PCR; the TCRdb copy retains only in-frame clones and omits some. This sample has fewer than 130,000 clones, with around 93% found just once. In the case of this clone: What it recognizes is unknown.

Findings and limits, study-wide: There were mostly white British donors and more females than males, and clonal diversity was possibly underestimated. Increased Spike-specific TCR breadth and depth were observed after two AZD1222 doses.

The CDR3 covers 16 residues. The V gene's germline CDR1 is SGHKS and CDR2 YYEKEE (reference sequence). V shed 2 bases and J 4 bases; nucleotides not matched to a gene: 6. The genes are TRBV5-5 and TRBJ2-3; 11 bases line up with TRBD2. The sequencing here drew on peripheral blood, taken on day 0 of AZD1222 vaccination. This TCR was sampled from an adult in good health. The CDR3 bases are TGTGCCAGCAGCTTTTTAGCGGGGGGGCAGGCAGATACGCAGTATTTT. Amino acids: CASSFLAGGQADTQYF.